The clone carrying this T cell receptor beta chain has a handful of counts. Its antigen is still unknown. The data derive from a study of response to subunit inactivated influenza vaccine. Findings of the study overall: Every seasonal influenza vaccination brings in few new T cells, the authors suggested.

The trim removed 5 bases at V and 6 bases at J, leaving 4 bases unmatched. The CDR3 contains 15 residues. TCRdb fed the RT-PCR reads into MiXCR, producing one record per CDR3 protein. The sample has around 200,000 distinct CDR3 sequences, about 15% seen once; the top ten hold approximately 30%. The chain carries TRBV12-3 or TRBV12-4 and TRBJ2-1, with TRBD2 matching 13 bases. The sample here was CD8+ T cells sorted from PBMCs, taken about 5 days after vaccination. This clonotype was sampled from a man between 45 and 60 years old who received an inactivated influenza vaccine. CDR3 in amino acids: CASSGRTSGGNEQFF. The DNA for the CDR3 is TGTGCCAGCAGTGGAAGGACTAGCGGGGGCAATGAGCAGTTCTTC.